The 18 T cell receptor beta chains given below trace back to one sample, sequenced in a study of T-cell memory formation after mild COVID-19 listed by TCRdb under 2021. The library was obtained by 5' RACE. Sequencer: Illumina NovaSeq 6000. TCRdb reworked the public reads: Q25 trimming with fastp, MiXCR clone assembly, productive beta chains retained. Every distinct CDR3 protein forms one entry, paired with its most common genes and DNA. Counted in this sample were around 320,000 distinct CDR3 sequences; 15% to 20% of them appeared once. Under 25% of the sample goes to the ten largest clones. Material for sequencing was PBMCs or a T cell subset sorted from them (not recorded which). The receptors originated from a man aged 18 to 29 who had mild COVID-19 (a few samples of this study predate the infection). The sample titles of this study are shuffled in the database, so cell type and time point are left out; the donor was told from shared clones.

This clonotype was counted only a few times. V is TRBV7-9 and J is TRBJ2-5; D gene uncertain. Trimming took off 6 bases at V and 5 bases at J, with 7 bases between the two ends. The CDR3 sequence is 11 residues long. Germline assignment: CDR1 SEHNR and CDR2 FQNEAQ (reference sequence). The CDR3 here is CASRDLETQYF. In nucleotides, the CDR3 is TGTGCCAGCAGGGACCTGGAGACCCAGTACTTC.

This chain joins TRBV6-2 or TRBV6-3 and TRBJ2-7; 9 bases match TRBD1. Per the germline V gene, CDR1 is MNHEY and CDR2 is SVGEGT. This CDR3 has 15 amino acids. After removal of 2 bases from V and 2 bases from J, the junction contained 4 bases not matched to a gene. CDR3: CASSYGTGNTYEQYV. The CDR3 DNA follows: TGTGCCAGCAGTTACGGGACAGGGAACACCTACGAGCAGTACGTC.

CDR3 coding DNA: TGTGCCAGCAGAATCGGACAGGGCATTCAGCCCCAGCATTTT. Translating it yields CASRIGQGIQPQHF. This sequence joins TRBV6-2 or TRBV6-3 and TRBJ1-5, with 8 bases that match TRBD1. The CDR3 loop spans 14 amino acids. The germline CDR1 and CDR2 sequences are MNHEY and SVGEGT. Trimming took 6 bases from V and 6 from J; bases not matched to a gene: 7.

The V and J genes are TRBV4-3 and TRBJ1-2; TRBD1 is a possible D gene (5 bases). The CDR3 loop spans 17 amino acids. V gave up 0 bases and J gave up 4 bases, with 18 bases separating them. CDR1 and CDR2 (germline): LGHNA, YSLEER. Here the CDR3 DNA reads TGCGCCAGCAGCCAAGATGGGAGACAGCGGCCTCCCTATGGCTACACCTTC. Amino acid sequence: CASSQDGRQRPPYGYTF.

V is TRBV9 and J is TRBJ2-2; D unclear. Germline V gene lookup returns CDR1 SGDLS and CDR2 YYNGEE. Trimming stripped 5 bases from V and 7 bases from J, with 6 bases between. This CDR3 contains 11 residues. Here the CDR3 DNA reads TGTGCCAGCAGTGCCAGCGGGGAGCTGTTTTTT. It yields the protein CASSASGELFF.

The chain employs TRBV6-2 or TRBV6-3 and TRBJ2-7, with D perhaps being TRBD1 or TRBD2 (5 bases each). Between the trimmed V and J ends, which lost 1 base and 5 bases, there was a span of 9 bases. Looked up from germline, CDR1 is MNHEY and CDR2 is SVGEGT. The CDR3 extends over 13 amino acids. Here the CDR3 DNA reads TGTGCCAGCAGTTACTGGGGGAACGACGAGCAGTACTTC. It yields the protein CASSYWGNDEQYF.

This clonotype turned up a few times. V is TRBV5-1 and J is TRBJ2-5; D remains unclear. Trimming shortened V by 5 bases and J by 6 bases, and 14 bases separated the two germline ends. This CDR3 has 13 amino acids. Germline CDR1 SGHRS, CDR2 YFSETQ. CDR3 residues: CASSLPPKQTQYF. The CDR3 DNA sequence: TGCGCCAGCAGTTTGCCTCCTAAACAGACCCAGTACTTC.

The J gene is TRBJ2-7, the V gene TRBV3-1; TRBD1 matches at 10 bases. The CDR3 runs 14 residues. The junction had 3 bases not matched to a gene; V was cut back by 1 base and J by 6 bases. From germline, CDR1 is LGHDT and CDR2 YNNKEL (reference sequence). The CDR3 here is CASSQAGQGSEQYF. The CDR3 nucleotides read TGTGCCAGCAGCCAAGCGGGACAGGGGAGCGAGCAGTACTTC.

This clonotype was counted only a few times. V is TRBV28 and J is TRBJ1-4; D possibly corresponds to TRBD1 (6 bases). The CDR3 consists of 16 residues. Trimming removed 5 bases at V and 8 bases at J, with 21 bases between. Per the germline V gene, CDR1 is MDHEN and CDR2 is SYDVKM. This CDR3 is CASSPPIGAQGEKLFF. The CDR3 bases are TGTGCCAGCAGTCCCCCCATCGGGGCCCAGGGGGAAAAACTGTTTTTT.

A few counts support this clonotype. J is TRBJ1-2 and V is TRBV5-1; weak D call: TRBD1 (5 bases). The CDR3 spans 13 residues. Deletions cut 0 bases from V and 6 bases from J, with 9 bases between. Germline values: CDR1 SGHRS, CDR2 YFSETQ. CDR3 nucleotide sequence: TGCGCCAGCAGCTTGGCAGGGACGGATGGCTACACCTTC. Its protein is CASSLAGTDGYTF.

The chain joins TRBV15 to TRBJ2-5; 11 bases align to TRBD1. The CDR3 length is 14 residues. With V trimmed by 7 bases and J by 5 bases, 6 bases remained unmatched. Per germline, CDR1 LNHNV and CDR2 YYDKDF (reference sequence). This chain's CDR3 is CATNPDRGRETQYF. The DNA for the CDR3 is TGTGCCACCAACCCGGACAGGGGGCGGGAGACCCAGTACTTC.

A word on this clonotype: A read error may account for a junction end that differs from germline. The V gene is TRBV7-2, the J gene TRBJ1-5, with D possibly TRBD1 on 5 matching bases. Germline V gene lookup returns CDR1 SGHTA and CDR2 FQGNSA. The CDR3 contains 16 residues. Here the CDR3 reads CASSWVGGSGNQPQHF. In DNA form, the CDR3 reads TGTGCCAGCAGTTGGGTCGGGGGGTCGGGCAATCAGCCACAGCATTTT.

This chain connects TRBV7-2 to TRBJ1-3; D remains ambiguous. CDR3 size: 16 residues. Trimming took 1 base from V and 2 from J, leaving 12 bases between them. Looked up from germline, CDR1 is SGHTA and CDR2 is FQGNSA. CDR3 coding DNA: TGTGCCAGCAGCTTAGGCGCCGGGCCCCCTGGAAACACCATATATTTT. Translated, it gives CASSLGAGPPGNTIYF.

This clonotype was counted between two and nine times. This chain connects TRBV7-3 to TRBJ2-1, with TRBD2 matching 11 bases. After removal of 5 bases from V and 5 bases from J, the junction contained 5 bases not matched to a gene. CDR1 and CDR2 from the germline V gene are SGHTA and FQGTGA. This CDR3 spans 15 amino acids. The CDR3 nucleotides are TGTGCCAGCAGCCTTGGGACTAGCGGCAACAATGAGCAGTTCTTC. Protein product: CASSLGTSGNNEQFF. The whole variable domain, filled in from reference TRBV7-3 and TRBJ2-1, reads GAGVSQTPSNKVTEKGKYVELRCDPISGHTALYWYRQSLGQGPEFLIYFQGTGAADDSGLPNDRFFAVRPEGSVSTLKIQRTERGDSAVYLCASSLGTSGNNEQFFGPGTRLTVL.

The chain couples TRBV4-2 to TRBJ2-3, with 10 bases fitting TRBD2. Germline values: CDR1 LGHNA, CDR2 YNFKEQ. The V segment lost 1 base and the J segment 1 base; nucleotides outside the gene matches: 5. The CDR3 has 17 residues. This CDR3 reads CASSQVSSGGRTDTQYF. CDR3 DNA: TGTGCCAGCAGCCAAGTGTCTAGCGGGGGTCGCACAGATACGCAGTATTTT.

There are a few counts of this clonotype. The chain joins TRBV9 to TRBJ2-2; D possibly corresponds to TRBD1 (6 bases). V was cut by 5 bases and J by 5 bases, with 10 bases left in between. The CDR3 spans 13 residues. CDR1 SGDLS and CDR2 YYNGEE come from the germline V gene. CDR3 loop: CASSEQGTGELFF. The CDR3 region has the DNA TGTGCCAGCAGTGAACAGGGTACCGGGGAGCTGTTTTTT.

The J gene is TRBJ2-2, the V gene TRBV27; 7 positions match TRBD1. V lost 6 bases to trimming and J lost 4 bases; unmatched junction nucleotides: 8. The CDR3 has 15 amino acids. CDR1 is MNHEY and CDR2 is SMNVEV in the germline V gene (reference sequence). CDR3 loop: CASSRGTVPTGELFF. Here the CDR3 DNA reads TGTGCCAGCAGCAGGGGGACGGTACCCACCGGGGAGCTGTTTTTT.

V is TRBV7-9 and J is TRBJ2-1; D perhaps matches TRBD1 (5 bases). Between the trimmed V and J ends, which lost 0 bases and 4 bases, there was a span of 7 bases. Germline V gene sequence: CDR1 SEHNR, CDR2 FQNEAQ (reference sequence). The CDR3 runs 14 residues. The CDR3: CASSLAQVYNEQFF. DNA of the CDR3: TGTGCCAGCAGCTTAGCACAGGTTTACAATGAGCAGTTCTTC. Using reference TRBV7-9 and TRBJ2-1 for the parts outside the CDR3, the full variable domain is DTGVSQNPRHKITKRGQNVTFRCDPISEHNRLYWYRQTLGQGPEFLTYFQNEAQLEKSRLLSDRFSAERPKGSFSTLEIQRTEQGDSAMYLCASSLAQVYNEQFFGPGTRLTVL.